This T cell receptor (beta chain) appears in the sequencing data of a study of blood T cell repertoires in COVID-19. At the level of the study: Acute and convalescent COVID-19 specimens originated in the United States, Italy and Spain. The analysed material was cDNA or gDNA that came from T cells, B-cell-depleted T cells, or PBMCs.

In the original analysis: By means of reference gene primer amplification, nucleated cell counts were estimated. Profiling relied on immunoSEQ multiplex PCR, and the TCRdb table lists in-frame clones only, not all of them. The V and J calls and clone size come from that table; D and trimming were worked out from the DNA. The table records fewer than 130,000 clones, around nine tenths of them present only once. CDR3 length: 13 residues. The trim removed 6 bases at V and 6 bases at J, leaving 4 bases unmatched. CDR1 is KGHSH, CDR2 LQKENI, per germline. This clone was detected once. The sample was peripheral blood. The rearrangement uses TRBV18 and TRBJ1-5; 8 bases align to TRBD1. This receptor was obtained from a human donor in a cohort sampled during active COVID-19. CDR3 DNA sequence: TGTGCCAGCTCGCCCGGACAGGGTCAGCCCCAGCATTTT. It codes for CASSPGQGQPQHF.